This T cell receptor (beta chain) derives from a study of blood T cells in healthy people across ages. Study in general: Every two T cells gave about one barcoded beta molecule via template switching.

The germline V and J ends were trimmed by 3 bases and 1 base, with 10 bases remaining between them. Germline loops: CDR1 MNHEY, CDR2 SMNVEV (reference sequence). The CDR3 spans 14 residues. Study outcomes and limitations: Comparison with aged donors showed that long-lived donors had more naive CD4+ cells and higher diversity.

Peripheral blood samples of 7.5 to 10 milliliters were drawn from each donor. PCR was performed a second time for about 7 to 11 cycles using a sample-barcoded 5' primer and a J-beta primer mix. Carrying 12 random nucleotides, a template-switch adaptor labeled each individual cDNA molecule. TCRdb fed the 5' RACE reads into MiXCR, producing one record per CDR3 protein. The table shows about 800,000 distinct CDR3 sequences, with around half occurring only once. As to this clonotype: Its antigen is not known.

V usage is TRBV27 and J usage is TRBJ2-7; D is perhaps TRBD1 (5 bases). Sequenced input: blood. This TCR came from a man older than 75 in good health. CDR3 amino acids: CASSLNRQSYEQYF. DNA of the CDR3: TGTGCCAGCAGTTTGAACAGGCAGTCCTACGAGCAGTACTTC.